This T cell receptor (beta chain) was obtained from a study of T cell responses to AZD1222 COVID-19 vaccine. Whole-study findings and limits: Only 6 or 7 individuals given AZD1222 were seropositive at baseline. Repertoires in all cases were sampled only once the peak T cell response had passed. White British people made up most donors, females outnumbered males, and clonal diversity was possibly underestimated. Per reports, nearly half of all spike-specific TCRs target regions that are unmutated in variants.

Concerning this clone: The antigen remains undetermined.

Measured with immunoSEQ multiplex PCR; TCRdb has only the in-frame clones, and not every one. The sample carries tens of thousands of clones, 60% to 85% recorded once. With 1 base removed from V and 8 bases from J, the gap between germline ends came to 14 bases. The CDR3 has 14 residues. The V gene's germline CDR1 is MNHEY and CDR2 SVGAGI. The input for sequencing was peripheral blood, taken 28 days after the second dose of the MenACWY control vaccine. The clonotype was recovered from an adult who received the MenACWY meningococcal vaccine as a control. The chain employs TRBV6-5 and TRBJ1-2; TRBD1 is a possible D gene (5 bases). CDR3 protein: CASSYFQGPGGYTF. The CDR3 DNA reads TGTGCCAGCAGTTACTTCCAGGGCCCAGGGGGCTACACCTTC.